This TCR beta chain was sequenced for a study of response to subunit inactivated influenza vaccine. Notes on the study in general: Authors suggested each seasonal flu vaccination may recruit only limited numbers of new T cells.

A word on this clonotype: Its antigen remains unidentified.

A single record per CDR3 protein comes from TCRdb applying MiXCR to the RT-PCR reads. The sample consists of 500,000 to 600,000 distinct CDR3 sequences, 16% of them appearing once. The CDR3 contains 20 residues. Germline V gene data show CDR1 as LGHNA and CDR2 as YNFKEQ. The J segment lost 0 bases and the V segment lost 1 base, leaving 14 bases of the junction unmatched. The chain joins TRBV4-2 to TRBJ2-4; 8 bases fit TRBD1. This receptor was identified in a man in his fifties or sixties who received an inactivated influenza vaccine. The material sequenced was CD4+ T cells sorted from PBMCs, taken around 25 months after vaccination. CDR3 loop: CASSQVHRGAQSIAKNIQYF. CDR3 nucleotide sequence: TGTGCCAGCAGCCAAGTGCACAGGGGGGCTCAATCTATAGCCAAAAACATTCAGTACTTC.